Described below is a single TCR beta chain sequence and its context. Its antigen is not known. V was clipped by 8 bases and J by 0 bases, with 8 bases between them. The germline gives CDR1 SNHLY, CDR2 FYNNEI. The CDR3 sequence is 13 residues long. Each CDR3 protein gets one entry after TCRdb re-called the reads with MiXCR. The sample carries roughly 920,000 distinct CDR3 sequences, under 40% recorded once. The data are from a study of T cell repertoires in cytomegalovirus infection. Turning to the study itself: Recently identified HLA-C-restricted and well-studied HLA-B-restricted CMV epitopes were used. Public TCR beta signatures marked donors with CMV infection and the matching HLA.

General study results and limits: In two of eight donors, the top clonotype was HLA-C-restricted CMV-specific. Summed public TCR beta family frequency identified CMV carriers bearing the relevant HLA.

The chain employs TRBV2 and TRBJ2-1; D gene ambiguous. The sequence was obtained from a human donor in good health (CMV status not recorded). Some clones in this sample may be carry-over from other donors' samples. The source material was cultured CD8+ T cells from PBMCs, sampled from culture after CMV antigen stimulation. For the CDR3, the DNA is TGTGCCAGCTTGACCCGCTCCTACAATGAGCAGTTCTTC. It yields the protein CASLTRSYNEQFF.